A single sample gave rise to the 27 T cell receptor beta chains below, sequenced in a study of shared clonotypes between healthy human individuals. The data were produced by immunoSEQ multiplex PCR, yet TCRdb's version contains in-frame clones alone and is incomplete. Of 1.6 million or so clones listed, roughly 95% are singletons. The sample taken for sequencing was naive CD4+ T cells sorted from blood. Subset indicated: CD45RA+ positively selected. The receptors originated from a man aged 25-40 years in good health.

The chain couples TRBV6-6 to TRBJ2-7; D call uncertain. Germline CDR1 and CDR2: MNHNY and SVGAGI (reference sequence). The CDR3 extends over 14 amino acids. V shed 5 bases and J shed 0 bases, with 11 bases lying between them. The CDR3 sequence is CASSNRGSSYEQYF. The CDR3 DNA reads as TGTGCCAGCAGTAACCGCGGCAGCTCCTACGAGCAGTACTTC.

The genes are TRBV11-2 and TRBJ2-1; TRBD2 matches 13 bases. The V gene's germline CDR1 is SGHAT and CDR2 FQNNGV. V was clipped by 5 bases and J by 2 bases; unmatched bases: 3. This CDR3 region has 16 residues. The CDR3 bases are TGTGCCAGCAGCGGAGGACTAGCGGGAGCCTACAATGAGCAGTTCTTC. Residues: CASSGGLAGAYNEQFF.

The rearrangement uses TRBV27 and TRBJ2-5, with 10 bases matching TRBD2. Per germline, CDR1 MNHEY and CDR2 SMNVEV (reference sequence). The CDR3 length is 14 residues. The V segment lost 4 bases and the J segment 5 bases; nucleotides outside the gene matches: 4. CDR3 amino acids: CASSSSGRVETQYF. The CDR3 DNA sequence: TGTGCCAGCAGTTCCAGCGGGAGGGTGGAGACCCAGTACTTC.

J is TRBJ2-7 and V is TRBV21-1; the table names TRBD2, a call not compared with the DNA. TRBV21-1 is a listed pseudogene. The CDR3 spans 20 residues. The CDR3: CASSKRGQGRTSGSSYEQYF. In DNA, the CDR3 is TGTGCCAGCAGCAAACGCGGACAGGGGAGGACTAGCGGAAGCTCCTACGAGCAGTACTTC.

The V and J genes are TRBV6-5 and TRBJ2-7; D ambiguous. CDR1 and CDR2 from the germline V gene are MNHEY and SVGAGI. Trimming pared 8 bases from V and 3 bases from J, leaving 14 bases between. This CDR3 spans 13 amino acids. The CDR3 loop reads CASPPGEDYEQYF. CDR3 DNA: TGTGCCAGCCCCCCTGGTGAAGACTACGAGCAGTACTTC.

The V gene is TRBV7-8, the J gene TRBJ2-1, with 11 nucleotides matching TRBD1. The CDR3 covers 17 residues. Germline trimming cut 5 bases from V and 7 bases from J; bases unmatched to any gene: 13. Germline values: CDR1 SGHVS, CDR2 FQNEAQ. Here the CDR3 reads CASSRPEGTGGTNEQFF. DNA of the CDR3: TGTGCCAGCAGCCGCCCCGAAGGGACAGGGGGAACAAATGAGCAGTTCTTC.

This chain uses TRBV7-9 with TRBJ1-5, with D perhaps TRBD1 (6 bases). The CDR3 contains 16 residues. With 1 base removed from V and 3 bases from J, the gap between germline ends came to 13 bases. The germline CDR1 and CDR2 sequences are SEHNR and FQNEAQ (reference sequence). CDR3 DNA sequence: TGTGCCAGCAGCTTAGTTAGAGGGGGGATCAATCAGCCCCAGCATTTT. Residues: CASSLVRGGINQPQHF.

The rearrangement uses TRBV18 and TRBJ1-1; tentatively, D is TRBD1 (6 bases). The V gene lost 4 bases and the J gene lost 3 bases, with 12 bases spanning the gap. Germline V lookup: CDR1 KGHSH, CDR2 LQKENI. This CDR3 contains 14 residues. As DNA, the CDR3 is TGTGCCAGCTCACGGGGGGGCATGTACACTGAAGCTTTCTTT. This gives the protein CASSRGGMYTEAFF.

This clone has a single count. The chain links TRBV19 to TRBJ2-1; D gene unclear. V dropped 8 bases and J dropped 2 bases, with 13 bases sitting between them. CDR1 and CDR2 from the germline V gene are LNHDA and SQIVND (reference sequence). The CDR3 is 14 residues long. The CDR3 loop is CASLKPGTYNEQFF. The CDR3 DNA sequence: TGTGCCAGTCTTAAGCCAGGTACCTACAATGAGCAGTTCTTC.

As regards this clone: Other DNA sequences of this sample code for an identical CDR3. The gene calls are TRBV29-1 and TRBJ1-1; D is ambiguous. CDR3 size: 11 residues. Looked up from germline, CDR1 is SQVTM and CDR2 is ANQGSEA. Trimming pared 5 bases from V and 1 base from J, leaving 5 bases between. CDR3 DNA: TGCAGCGTTTCCCCGAACACTGAAGCTTTCTTT. Translated: CSVSPNTEAFF.

V gene TRBV2 combines with J gene TRBJ2-3; possible D gene TRBD1, 6 bases. The germline gives CDR1 SNHLY, CDR2 FYNNEI. This CDR3 is built from 15 residues. V lost 2 bases and J lost 3, with 12 bases in between. CDR3 in amino acids: CASSENSQGTDTQYF. Here the CDR3 DNA reads TGTGCCAGCAGTGAAAACTCTCAGGGGACAGATACGCAGTATTTT.

This clone occurred once. The chain links TRBV5-6 to TRBJ2-7, with D perhaps TRBD1 or TRBD2 (6 bases each). V lost 1 base and J lost 4, with 21 bases in between. The V gene's germline CDR1 is SGHDT and CDR2 YYEEEE. This CDR3 comprises 17 residues. CDR3 nucleotides: TGTGCCAGCAGCTTGTTAGGGGGGCCGGACCCCTATTACGAGCAGTACTTC. Its translation: CASSLLGGPDPYYEQYF.

The rearrangement uses TRBV10-1 and TRBJ1-3, with 11 bases that match TRBD1. Germline CDR1 and CDR2: WNHNN and SYGVQD (reference sequence). Trimming took 6 bases from V and 2 from J; bases not matched to a gene: 0. This CDR3 spans 14 amino acids. The CDR3 nucleotides read TGCGCCAGCAGGGACAGGGGGCCTGGAAACACCATATATTTT. This translates into CASRDRGPGNTIYF.

This chain joins TRBV7-2 and TRBJ2-1, with D unclear. V gave up 5 bases and J gave up 7 bases, with 6 bases separating them. CDR3 length: 11 amino acids. The germline V gene encodes CDR1 SGHTA and CDR2 FQGNSA. The CDR3 loop reads CASSPQNEQFF. In DNA, the CDR3 is TGTGCCAGCAGCCCCCAGAATGAGCAGTTCTTC.

This clone has only one observation. V and J are TRBV21-1 and TRBJ2-7; TRBD1 is taken as the D call from the table, unchecked against the DNA. TRBV21-1 is a recognized pseudogene. This CDR3 spans 13 amino acids. CDR3 region: CASSRDRLYEQYF. DNA of the CDR3: TGTGCCAGCAGCCGGGACAGACTCTACGAGCAGTACTTC.

The V call is TRBV7-2, the J call TRBJ2-1; possible D gene TRBD1, 6 bases. V dropped 4 bases and J dropped 4 bases, with 14 bases sitting between them. The CDR3 is 15 amino acids. Germline values: CDR1 SGHTA, CDR2 FQGNSA. The CDR3 sequence is CASSSPGHLYNEQFF. As DNA, the CDR3 is TGTGCCAGCAGCTCACCGGGACACCTATACAATGAGCAGTTCTTC.

The CDR3 here is CASSLSEQKETQYF. The CDR3 DNA follows: TGTGCCAGCAGCTTGTCCGAACAGAAAGAGACCCAGTACTTC. The V and J genes are TRBV5-4 and TRBJ2-5; D ambiguous. Germline CDR1 reads SGHNT; CDR2 reads YYREEE (reference sequence). The CDR3 totals 14 residues. V shed 1 base and J shed 3 bases, with 10 bases lying between them.

The V gene is TRBV5-6, the J gene TRBJ1-4; tentatively, D is TRBD1 (6 bases). V lost 4 bases and J 7 bases, leaving 11 bases between the germline ends. The germline V gene encodes CDR1 SGHDT and CDR2 YYEEEE. CDR3 length: 13 amino acids. The CDR3 coding sequence is TGTGCCAGCAGCCCGGGGGCTGGTGAAAAACTGTTTTTT. Protein sequence: CASSPGAGEKLFF.

The chain employs TRBV6-5 and TRBJ2-3; TRBD2 matches 7 bases. Per germline, CDR1 MNHEY and CDR2 SVGAGI. The CDR3 totals 13 residues. J gave up 9 bases and V 7 bases, and 10 bases lay outside the gene matches. The CDR3 nucleotides are TGTGCCAGCAAAGAACCGGGACTACAAACGCAGTATTTT. Protein: CASKEPGLQTQYF.

This chain connects TRBV6-6 to TRBJ2-7; 15 bases align to TRBD2. Germline CDR1 MNHNY, CDR2 SVGAGI (reference sequence). After removal of 10 bases from V and 2 bases from J, the junction contained 6 bases not matched to a gene. The CDR3 contains 15 residues. As DNA, the CDR3 is TGTGCCACGGGACTAGCGGGAGGAACCCCCTACGAGCAGTACTTC. Amino acid sequence: CATGLAGGTPYEQYF.

V and J are TRBV19 and TRBJ2-1; 10 nucleotides agree with TRBD2. Germline CDR1 and CDR2: LNHDA and SQIVND (reference sequence). The CDR3 spans 19 residues. The V and J ends lost 5 bases and 1 base, in that order; junction bases with no gene match: 14. This CDR3 reads CASSRSGRAMFGSYNEQFF. The CDR3 DNA reads TGTGCCAGTAGTCGAAGCGGGAGGGCCATGTTTGGTTCCTACAATGAGCAGTTCTTC.

The V gene is TRBV7-2, the J gene TRBJ2-7; either TRBD1 or TRBD2 may fit D (5 bases each). The CDR3 is made up of 15 amino acids. Deletions cut 1 base from V and 5 bases from J, with 15 bases between. The germline CDR1 and CDR2 sequences are SGHTA and FQGNSA. This CDR3 is CASSLVGTTPHEQYF. CDR3 DNA: TGTGCCAGCAGCTTAGTTGGGACCACTCCACACGAGCAGTACTTC. Supplemented by reference TRBV7-2 and TRBJ2-7, the full variable domain reads GAGVSQSPSNKVTEKGKDVELRCDPISGHTALYWYRQSLGQGLEFLIYFQGNSAPDKSGLPSDRFSAERTGGSVSTLTIQRTQQEDSAVYLCASSLVGTTPHEQYFGPGTRLTVT.

The chain has TRBV9 and TRBJ1-3; a possible D gene is TRBD1 (6 bases). Germline V lookup: CDR1 SGDLS, CDR2 YYNGEE. This CDR3 is 15 amino acids long. The germline V and J ends were trimmed by 0 bases and 4 bases, with 11 bases remaining between them. Written as DNA, the CDR3 is TGTGCCAGCAGCGTAGCTCGGGGGGCAGGAAACACCATATATTTT. Translation: CASSVARGAGNTIYF.

V is TRBV9 and J is TRBJ2-7; 8 bases are a match to TRBD2. Germline trimming cut 3 bases from V and 4 bases from J; bases unmatched to any gene: 6. In germline, CDR1 is SGDLS, CDR2 YYNGEE. The CDR3 has 14 amino acids. CDR3 sequence: CASSAGTSVYEQYF. CDR3 bases: TGTGCCAGCAGCGCCGGGACTAGTGTATACGAGCAGTACTTC.

The chain couples TRBV13 to TRBJ2-2; no clear D gene. The CDR3 is made up of 14 amino acids. V was clipped by 2 bases and J by 2 bases, with 6 bases between them. CDR1 is PRHDT, CDR2 FYEKMQ, per germline (reference sequence). CDR3 loop: CASSLNPNTGELFF. The CDR3 nucleotides read TGTGCCAGCAGCTTAAACCCAAACACCGGGGAGCTGTTTTTT.

The CDR3 bases are TGTGCCAGCAGTTACTCTGTTGGCATTAGAAACACCATATATTTT. Translated: CASSYSVGIRNTIYF. The chain couples TRBV6-6 to TRBJ1-3; D not certain. There are 15 residues in the CDR3. The V end was cut by 0 bases, the J end by 5 bases, with 11 bases between. From germline, CDR1 is MNHNY and CDR2 SVGAGI (reference sequence).

V gene TRBV2 combines with J gene TRBJ1-4; a weak D match, TRBD1 (6 bases). Germline CDR1 and CDR2: SNHLY and FYNNEI. Trimming took 6 bases from V and 8 from J, leaving 16 bases between them. CDR3 length: 14 amino acids. CDR3 loop: CASRKQGELEKLFF. As DNA, the CDR3 is TGTGCCAGCAGGAAACAGGGAGAATTGGAAAAACTGTTTTTT. Full variable domain (outside the CDR3, taken from reference TRBV2 and TRBJ1-4): EPEVTQTPSHQVTQMGQEVILRCVPISNHLYFYWYRQILGQKVEFLVSFYNNEISEKSEIFDDQFSVERPDGSNFTLKIRSTKLEDSAMYFCASRKQGELEKLFFGSGTQLSVL.